Sequencing of this TCR beta chain was carried out in a study of vaccination effects on CD4 cells after COVID-19. Study information: Two-dose vaccination with either BNT162b2 or mRNA-1273 was given to the participants. From a couple of convalescent patients, samples were taken 16 days and one week before vaccination.

Viral peptide pool expansion of antigen-specific CD4+ T cells preceded sequencing in the ViraFEST assay. Culturing for around 10 days preceded CD4+ T cell isolation. Infection with SARS-CoV-2 occurred in the person between March and December 2020, and PCR confirmed it. Approximately 2 million PBMC were seeded per well and grown in the presence of around 10 IU/ml IL-2 and 9.5 to 10 ug/ml peptides. Comments on this clone: Its antigen remains unknown.

This table comes from immunoSEQ multiplex PCR, and its TCRdb copy is limited to in-frame clones, with some not included. The table shows some 22,000 clones, with about 72% occurring only once. Germline CDR1 reads MNHEY; CDR2 reads SMNVEV (reference sequence). Deletions cut 4 bases from V and 2 bases from J, with 15 bases between. The CDR3 length is 16 residues. This material consisted of CD4+ T cells from PBMCs cultured with SARS-CoV-2 spike peptides, taken before COVID-19 vaccination. J is TRBJ2-1 and V is TRBV27, with no clear D. This receptor was obtained from a human donor who had a prior SARS-CoV-2 infection. The CDR3 reads CASSSSPRLPYNEQFF. CDR3 DNA: TGTGCCAGCAGTTCCTCCCCCAGGCTCCCCTACAATGAGCAGTTCTTC.